What follows is one TCR beta chain and its context. TCRdb keeps only in-frame clones here, not all; method: immunoSEQ multiplex PCR. Of approximately 90,000 clones in the sample, approximately 86% were seen once. The CDR3 has 15 amino acids. Germline trimming cut 4 bases from V and 7 bases from J; bases unmatched to any gene: 10. In germline, CDR1 is SGHVS, CDR2 FQNEAQ. These data belong to a study of T cell responses to AZD1222 COVID-19 vaccine. This chain connects TRBV7-8 to TRBJ2-1; TRBD2 agrees at 7 bases. The receptor comes from an adult in good health. Sequencing used peripheral blood, obtained on day 0 of AZD1222 vaccination. The CDR3 reads CASSSFSGMGNEQFF. CDR3 nucleotide sequence: TGTGCCAGCAGCTCGTTCAGCGGGATGGGTAATGAGCAGTTCTTC.